This is a list of T cell receptor beta chains from one sample in a study of immune cell composition in non-small cell lung cancer. Profiling relied on immunoSEQ multiplex PCR, and the TCRdb table lists in-frame clones only, not all of them. The table lists 2,300 or so clones, roughly 69% of them singletons, with about a quarter in the top ten. The sequencing sample was made of non-adjacent lung tissue. Receptors were obtained from a human donor with non-small cell lung cancer. CDR3s include the opening cysteine and the closing phenylalanine or tryptophan. D genes are given only for firm matches.

CASRGVNDRDDYEQYF	TRBJ2-7	TRBD1	16	TRBV28
CASRFYPPSGGYLFQETQYF	TRBJ2-5	TRBD2	20	TRBV7-7
CASSWRGRETQYF	TRBJ2-5	-	13	TRBV7-9
CAWSISGGAGTQYF	TRBJ2-3	TRBD2	14	TRBV30
CASSDNRVGYTF	TRBJ1-2	-	12	TRBV7-8
CARSSGQGLWQYF	TRBJ2-7	TRBD1	13	TRBV30
CASSLAGTVNIQYF	TRBJ2-4	-	14	TRBV5-1
CASSAPGTSGGGQYF	TRBJ2-7	TRBD2	15	TRBV7-2
CASSAPSGGADGEQFF	TRBJ2-1	TRBD2	16	TRBV9
CASSFLWGDRGNEQYF	TRBJ2-7	TRBD1	16	TRBV5-1
CASSLSRRNYGYTF	TRBJ1-2	-	14	TRBV7-8
CASSSGTARSGETQYF	TRBJ2-5	-	16	TRBV7-3
CASSFSPQGGELFF	TRBJ2-2	-	14	TRBV5-1
CASSTALPGSTNEKLFF	TRBJ1-4	-	17	TRBV5-5
CASRGLRQGSNQPQHF	TRBJ1-5	TRBD1	16	TRBV19
CASSLIGTSGEDTQYF	TRBJ2-3	TRBD2	16	TRBV7-3
CASSFGGLGDPEAFF	TRBJ1-1	-	15	TRBV4-2
CSVGEQGFGYTF	TRBJ1-2	-	12	TRBV29-1
CASSIGNLNTEAFF	TRBJ1-1	-	14	TRBV5-6
CASIGARGSHSPLHF	TRBJ1-6	-	15	TRBV6-1
CASSHLAGGVADTQYF	TRBJ2-3	TRBD2	16	TRBV11-2
CASSRPGQGNSPLHF	TRBJ1-6	TRBD1	15	TRBV6-1
CASNEGNTEAFF	TRBJ1-1	-	12	TRBV13
CASSSRWGGGAADTQYF	TRBJ2-3	TRBD2	17	TRBV5-4
CASSPGAFQETQYF	TRBJ2-5	-	14	TRBV7-2
CASSTRDRASYEQYF	TRBJ2-7	-	15	TRBV21-1
CASSRAGTNTGELFF	TRBJ2-2	TRBD2	15	TRBV6-5
CASSFGSSGANVLTF	TRBJ2-6	-	15	TRBV19
CASRLSGSSYEQYF	TRBJ2-7	TRBD2	14	TRBV7-6
CASSLGTGMNTEAFF	TRBJ1-1	TRBD1	15	TRBV6-5
CASSLGQYQETQYF	TRBJ2-5	-	14	TRBV5-6
CASSYSGGAVGEQYF	TRBJ2-7	TRBD2	15	TRBV5-4
CASSQDVTGRDYGYTF	TRBJ1-2	-	16	TRBV4-1
CASSIGSNVGEKLFF	TRBJ1-4	-	15	TRBV19
CASSKPGDVYNEQFF	TRBJ2-1	-	15	TRBV7-8
CASSARAGDLNEQYF	TRBJ2-7	TRBD2	15	TRBV5-6
CASSLALQGAGTGELFF	TRBJ2-2	TRBD1	17	TRBV5-1
CASSPNRMPLLNNSPLHF	TRBJ1-6	-	18	TRBV18
CASSIGGVAAGELFF	TRBJ2-2	TRBD2	15	TRBV19
CASSRDPSTGSNSPLHF	TRBJ1-6	TRBD1	17	TRBV5-1
CASRASSQGGRTGELFF	TRBJ2-2	TRBD2	17	TRBV19
CASSDLLSYEQYF	TRBJ2-7	-	13	TRBV2
CASSSQHLGLAGATDTQYF	TRBJ2-3	TRBD2	19	TRBV7-9
CASSRQGINYGYTF	TRBJ1-2	TRBD1	14	TRBV6-6
CASSQDVAGSYEQYF	TRBJ2-7	-	15	TRBV5-4
CASSRGTEAFF	TRBJ1-1	-	11	TRBV6-1
CASSQYEGVQPQHF	TRBJ1-5	-	14	TRBV5-6
CASSSPGQGTDTQYF	TRBJ2-3	TRBD1	15	TRBV28
CASSPTGSPYEQYF	TRBJ2-7	-	14	TRBV7-9
CASSLFSYEQYF	TRBJ2-7	-	12	TRBV5-6
CASSSAWEGEINEQFF	TRBJ2-1	TRBD2	16	TRBV28
CASSEERFTGTGEAEAFF	TRBJ1-1	TRBD1	18	TRBV10-1